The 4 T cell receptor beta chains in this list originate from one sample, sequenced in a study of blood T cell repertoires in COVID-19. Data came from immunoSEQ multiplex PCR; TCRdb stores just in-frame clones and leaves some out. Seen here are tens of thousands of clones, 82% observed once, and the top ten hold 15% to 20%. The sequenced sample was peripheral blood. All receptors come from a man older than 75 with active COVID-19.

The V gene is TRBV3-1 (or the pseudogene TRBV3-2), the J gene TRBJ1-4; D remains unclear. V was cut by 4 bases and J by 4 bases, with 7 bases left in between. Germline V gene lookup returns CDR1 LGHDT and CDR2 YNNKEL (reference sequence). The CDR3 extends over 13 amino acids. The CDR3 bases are TGTGCCAGCAGCCCCCAGGTTAATGAAAAACTGTTTTTT. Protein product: CASSPQVNEKLFF.

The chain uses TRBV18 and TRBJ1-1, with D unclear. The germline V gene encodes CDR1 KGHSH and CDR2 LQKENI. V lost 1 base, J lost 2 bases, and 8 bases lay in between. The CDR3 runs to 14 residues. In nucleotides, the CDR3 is TGTGCCAGCTCACCACGAAAAAGCAACACTGAAGCTTTCTTT. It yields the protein CASSPRKSNTEAFF.

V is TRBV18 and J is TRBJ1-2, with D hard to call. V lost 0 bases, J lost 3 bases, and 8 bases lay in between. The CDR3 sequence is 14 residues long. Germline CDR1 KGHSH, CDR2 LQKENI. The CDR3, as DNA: TGTGCCAGCTCACCACCGAGCGGGGACTATGGCTACACCTTC. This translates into CASSPPSGDYGYTF. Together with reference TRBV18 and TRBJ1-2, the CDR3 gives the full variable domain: NAGVMQNPRHLVRRRGQEARLRCSPMKGHSHVYWYRQLPEEGLKFMVYLQKENIIDESGMPKERFSAEFPKEGPSILRIQQVVRGDSAAYFCASSPPSGDYGYTFGSGTRLTVV.

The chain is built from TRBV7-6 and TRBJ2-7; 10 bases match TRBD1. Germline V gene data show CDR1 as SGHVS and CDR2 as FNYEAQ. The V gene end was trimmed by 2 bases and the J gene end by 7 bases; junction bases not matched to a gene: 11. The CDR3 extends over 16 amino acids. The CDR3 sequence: CASSLQGRQGAREQYF. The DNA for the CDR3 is TGTGCCAGCAGCTTACAGGGTCGACAGGGGGCGAGGGAGCAGTACTTC. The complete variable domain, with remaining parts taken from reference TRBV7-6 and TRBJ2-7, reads GAGVSQSPRYKVTKRGQDVALRCDPISGHVSLYWYRQALGQGPEFLTYFNYEAQQDKSGLPNDRFSAERPEGSISTLTIQRTEQRDSAMYRCASSLQGRQGAREQYFGPGTRLTVT.